Below, one T cell receptor beta chain is given with its context. What it recognizes is unknown. Deletions cut 8 bases from V and 2 bases from J, with 19 bases between. The germline V gene encodes CDR1 MNHEY and CDR2 SMNVEV (reference sequence). This CDR3 has 16 amino acids. This sample is drawn from a study of shared clonotypes between healthy human individuals. Overall study results and limits: Clonotype sharing across donors was expected to vary with sequencing depth.

In the naive CD8 group, cells lacked CD45RO and were positively selected for CCR7, so terminally differentiated effector memory CD45RA+ cells were left out. The donors were all Caucasian adults (living in Nashville, Tennessee). Libraries were prepared by immunoSEQ multiplex PCR; TCRdb keeps only in-frame clonotypes and omits some of them. The data contain 2 million to 2.5 million clones, 90% to 95% of them singletons. The sequencing sample was made of naive CD8+ T cells from PBMCs. This sequence was found in a man younger than 35 in good health. Some clones in this sample may be carry-over from other donors' samples. The rearrangement joins TRBV27 to TRBJ2-1; a possible D gene is TRBD1 (6 bases). Here the CDR3 reads CASGTNRALPYNEQFF. CDR3 in DNA: TGTGCCAGCGGAACGAACAGGGCACTCCCCTACAATGAGCAGTTCTTC.